These 31 T cell receptor beta chains were all obtained from the same sample, sequenced in a study of CD8 T cells in Susac syndrome. RNA totalling about 0.45 to 1 ug underwent reverse transcription with random hexamers. Each CDR3 protein gets one entry after TCRdb re-called the immunoSEQ multiplex PCR reads with MiXCR. Of around 150,000 distinct CDR3 sequences listed, around 93% were seen once; the top ten hold about 0.14%. The material sequenced was CD4+ T cells from PBMCs. All receptors come from a human donor with Susac syndrome.

V usage is TRBV20-1 and J usage is TRBJ2-7; TRBD2 might be the D (6 bases). CDR1 and CDR2 from the germline V gene are DFQATT and SNEGSKA (reference sequence). The CDR3 sequence is 11 residues long. CDR3 DNA: TGCAGCACGGGGACTGCTTACGAGCAGTACTTC. This gives the protein CSTGTAYEQYF.

The chain has TRBV20-1 and TRBJ2-7; 9 bases are a match to TRBD1. CDR1 is DFQATT, CDR2 SNEGSKA, per germline (reference sequence). The junction had 10 bases not matched to a gene; V was cut back by 5 bases and J by 8 bases. This CDR3 is built from 13 residues. The DNA for the CDR3 is TGCAGTGCTGCCCCGGACAGGGGAAGTAAGCAGTACTTC. This gives the protein CSAAPDRGSKQYF.

This rearrangement joins TRBV28 to TRBJ1-3; D is unresolved. There are 11 residues in the CDR3. V shed 7 bases and J shed 8 bases, with 9 bases lying between them. Per the germline V gene, CDR1 is MDHEN and CDR2 is SYDVKM. The CDR3: CASTARDTIYF. The CDR3 nucleotides read TGTGCCAGCACCGCAAGGGACACCATATATTTT.

This chain uses TRBV5-4 with TRBJ1-2, with D unclear. Germline V CDR1 and CDR2: SGHNT, YYREEE (reference sequence). Deletions cut 5 bases from V and 5 bases from J, with 13 bases between. The CDR3 sequence is 13 residues long. Written as DNA, the CDR3 is TGTGCCAGCAGTCTTAACTCGGGGTATGGCTACACCTTC. Its translation: CASSLNSGYGYTF.

The CDR3 bases are TGTGCTAGTGGCAGCGGGGGCAAGGGTTATGAGCAGTTCTTC. This encodes CASGSGGKGYEQFF. V usage is TRBV12-5 and J usage is TRBJ2-1, with 8 bases that match TRBD2. The germline gives CDR1 LGHNT, CDR2 FRNRAP. The V segment lost 6 bases and the J segment 8 bases; nucleotides outside the gene matches: 9. The CDR3 runs to 14 residues.

This chain joins TRBV28 and TRBJ1-2; possibly TRBD1 for D (6 bases). Germline loops: CDR1 MDHEN, CDR2 SYDVKM. V dropped 3 bases and J dropped 8 bases, with 13 bases sitting between them. CDR3 size: 13 residues. DNA of the CDR3: TGTGCCAGCAGTTTGGCAGGGGCCGTGGGCTACACCTTC. It codes for CASSLAGAVGYTF.

The rearrangement links TRBV3-1 to TRBJ2-1; D remains unclear. The CDR3 sequence is 15 residues long. V was shortened by 1 base and J by 5 bases, with 12 bases between the two germline ends. Germline loops: CDR1 LGHDT, CDR2 YNNKEL (reference sequence). The CDR3 here is CASSQALTRNNEQFF. The CDR3 coding sequence is TGTGCCAGCAGCCAAGCCCTAACGAGGAACAATGAGCAGTTCTTC.

This clonotype was picked up one time. The chain links TRBV7-8 to TRBJ2-7; TRBD2 might be the D (7 bases). The CDR3 covers 14 residues. Germline assignment: CDR1 SGHVS and CDR2 FQNEAQ. The ends were cut back, 3 bases at V and 5 bases at J, with 14 bases in the middle. This chain's CDR3 is CASSFEGGIHEQYF. In DNA form, the CDR3 reads TGTGCCAGCAGCTTCGAGGGGGGGATCCACGAGCAGTACTTC.

This chain links TRBV20-1 with TRBJ1-5; 7 bases are shared with TRBD1. J was trimmed by 2 bases and V by 5 bases; bases with no gene match: 6. The CDR3 loop spans 14 amino acids. Looked up from germline, CDR1 is DFQATT and CDR2 is SNEGSKA (reference sequence). The CDR3 DNA sequence: TGCAGTGCTCCTCAAGGACAGGGCAATCAGCCCCAGCATTTT. It yields the protein CSAPQGQGNQPQHF.

This clonotype has a handful of counts. This sequence joins TRBV2 and TRBJ2-1; TRBD1 aligns across 7 bases. The J segment lost 7 bases and the V segment lost 5 bases, leaving 5 bases of the junction unmatched. From germline, CDR1 is SNHLY and CDR2 FYNNEI. CDR3 length: 13 amino acids. The CDR3: CASSLKTGNEQFF. CDR3 DNA sequence: TGTGCCAGCAGTTTGAAGACAGGGAATGAGCAGTTCTTC.

The chain has TRBV4-1 and TRBJ1-4, with 9 bases fitting TRBD1. The junction had 6 bases not matched to a gene; V was cut back by 2 bases and J by 8 bases. The CDR3 extends over 15 amino acids. Germline V gene sequence: CDR1 MGHRA, CDR2 YSYEKL. The CDR3 coding sequence is TGCGCCAGCAGCCAAACTGGACAGGGGCCCGAAAAACTGTTTTTT. Translation gives CASSQTGQGPEKLFF.

J is TRBJ2-1 and V is TRBV18; no firm D call. This CDR3 is 13 amino acids long. Trimming left V 1 base short and J 8 bases short, with 9 bases between. Germline assignment: CDR1 KGHSH and CDR2 LQKENI. Here the CDR3 reads CASSPRAVDEQFF. The CDR3 bases are TGTGCCAGCTCACCACGAGCTGTAGATGAGCAGTTCTTC.

V is TRBV4-3 and J is TRBJ2-5; 13 positions agree with TRBD2. Germline values: CDR1 LGHNA, CDR2 YSLEER. J gave up 5 bases and V 1 base, and 7 bases lay outside the gene matches. This CDR3 comprises 17 residues. The DNA of the CDR3 is TGCGCCAGCAGCCAAGGAAATGAGGGACTAGCGGGGGAGACCCAGTACTTC. Amino acid sequence: CASSQGNEGLAGETQYF.

The V gene is TRBV15, the J gene TRBJ2-5; 8 bases are shared with TRBD2. Unmatched junction bases numbered 6, after V lost 4 bases and J lost 5 bases. This CDR3 comprises 14 residues. Germline V gene sequence: CDR1 LNHNV, CDR2 YYDKDF (reference sequence). The CDR3 is CATSIRGGSETQYF. The CDR3 region has the DNA TGTGCCACCAGCATACGGGGGGGCTCGGAGACCCAGTACTTC.

This chain joins TRBV7-2 and TRBJ1-2; D gene uncertain. Per the germline V gene, CDR1 is SGHTA and CDR2 is FQGNSA. This CDR3 contains 16 residues. With 5 bases removed from V and 4 bases from J, the gap between germline ends came to 20 bases. CDR3 protein: CASSRDGQRSTYGYTF. CDR3 sequence (DNA): TGTGCCAGCAGCAGAGATGGGCAGAGAAGCACCTATGGCTACACCTTC.

This clonotype was recorded once. V usage is TRBV20-1 and J usage is TRBJ1-1; D is ambiguous. The CDR3 contains 12 residues. V lost 3 bases to trimming and J lost 3 bases, with 8 bases between them. Germline CDR1 and CDR2: DFQATT and SNEGSKA (reference sequence). The CDR3 bases are TGCAGTGCTAGCGAAGTGGACACTGAAGCTTTCTTT. It is translated as CSASEVDTEAFF.

The chain has TRBV6-1 and TRBJ1-5; 8 bases map to TRBD1. Germline assignment: CDR1 MNHNS and CDR2 SASEGT. The CDR3 runs to 17 residues. V lost 5 bases, J lost 4 bases, and 13 bases stayed unmatched. The CDR3 DNA reads as TGTGCCAGCAGTACGTGGACAGGGAGGGTAGCAAATCAGCCCCAGCATTTT. Its translation: CASSTWTGRVANQPQHF.

This sequence joins TRBV6-1 and TRBJ1-1; D call uncertain. CDR3 size: 13 residues. Germline CDR1 and CDR2: MNHNS and SASEGT. The V and J ends lost 3 bases and 1 base respectively, with 6 bases between them. The CDR3 nucleotides read TGTGCCAGCAGTGACAGGCAGAACACTGAAGCTTTCTTT. This encodes CASSDRQNTEAFF.

The V and J genes are TRBV9 and TRBJ2-3; the D gene is possibly TRBD2 (5 bases). Germline loops: CDR1 SGDLS, CDR2 YYNGEE. CDR3 length equals 16 residues. V lost 0 bases, J lost 2 bases, and 13 bases lay in between. The CDR3 reads CASSVGRTEITDTQYF. Written as DNA, the CDR3 is TGTGCCAGCAGCGTAGGGAGGACCGAAATCACAGATACGCAGTATTTT.

The V gene is TRBV9, the J gene TRBJ2-3; TRBD1 or TRBD2 may be the D gene (6 bases each). The V gene lost 6 bases and the J gene lost 5 bases, with 19 bases spanning the gap. The CDR3 has 15 residues. The germline CDR1 and CDR2 sequences are SGDLS and YYNGEE. The DNA for the CDR3 is TGTGCCAGCACTCCCTCCGGGGGCCGGGGAGATACGCAGTATTTT. It specifies CASTPSGGRGDTQYF.

J is TRBJ2-1 and V is TRBV20-1, with 13 bases fitting TRBD2. The CDR3 covers 17 residues. CDR1 and CDR2 from the germline V gene are DFQATT and SNEGSKA (reference sequence). After removal of 3 bases from V and 8 bases from J, the junction contained 13 bases not matched to a gene. Here the CDR3 reads CSARTDGTSGMVDEQFF. The CDR3 coding sequence is TGCAGTGCTAGGACGGACGGGACTAGCGGGATGGTCGATGAGCAGTTCTTC.

This clonotype was detected only a few times. V usage is TRBV13 and J usage is TRBJ2-7; D may be TRBD1 (6 bases). Germline CDR1 and CDR2: PRHDT and FYEKMQ (reference sequence). Trimming took 2 bases from V and 1 from J, leaving 9 bases between them. The CDR3 is made up of 14 amino acids. The CDR3 DNA reads as TGTGCCAGCAGCTTACGGCAGGGGTCCTACGAGCAGTACTTC. Its translation: CASSLRQGSYEQYF. The whole variable domain, remainder taken from reference TRBV13 and TRBJ2-7, is AAGVIQSPRHLIKEKRETATLKCYPIPRHDTVYWYQQGPGQDPQFLISFYEKMQSDKGSIPDRFSAQQFSDYHSELNMSSLELGDSALYFCASSLRQGSYEQYFGPGTRLTVT.

The chain recombines TRBV28 with TRBJ2-7; TRBD1 matches at 7 bases. The CDR3 contains 14 residues. The V and J ends lost 6 bases and 4 bases, in that order; junction bases with no gene match: 9. Germline V gene data show CDR1 as MDHEN and CDR2 as SYDVKM. The DNA for the CDR3 is TGTGCCAGCAGATCCGGACAGGTACCTTACGAGCAGTACTTC. Encoded protein: CASRSGQVPYEQYF.

J is TRBJ2-7 and V is TRBV29-1; D is possibly TRBD2 (5 bases). Trimming shortened V by 6 bases and J by 3 bases, and 24 bases separated the two germline ends. CDR1 and CDR2 (germline): SQVTM, ANQGSEA. The CDR3 length is 16 residues. CDR3: CSVAKSDWYGNYEQYF. The DNA of the CDR3 is TGCAGCGTGGCTAAATCGGACTGGTATGGAAACTACGAGCAGTACTTC.

The V gene is TRBV15, the J gene TRBJ1-5; D remains unclear. Germline V gives CDR1 LNHNV, CDR2 YYDKDF (reference sequence). V was clipped by 0 bases and J by 4 bases, with 10 bases between them. The CDR3 runs to 15 residues. Written as DNA, the CDR3 is TGTGCCACCAGCAGAGATACGTCGAGGAATCAGCCCCAGCATTTT. Translation: CATSRDTSRNQPQHF.

This clonotype was counted once. The gene calls are TRBV5-1 and TRBJ1-2; 7 nucleotides match TRBD1. V trimming: 3 bases; J trimming: 7 bases; junction bases outside the gene matches: 6. The germline CDR1 and CDR2 sequences are SGHRS and YFSETQ. This CDR3 has 13 amino acids. The CDR3 region has the DNA TGCGCCAGCAGCTCAGGACAGGCGGTTGGCTACACCTTC. Protein sequence: CASSSGQAVGYTF. Looking up the rest from reference TRBV5-1 and TRBJ1-2 gives the full variable domain: KAGVTQTPRYLIKTRGQQVTLSCSPISGHRSVSWYQQTPGQGLQFLFEYFSETQRNKGNFPGRFSGRQFSNSRSEMNVSTLELGDSALYLCASSSGQAVGYTFGSGTRLTVV.

V is TRBV20-1 and J is TRBJ2-5, with D possibly TRBD2 on 6 matching bases. Germline CDR1 reads DFQATT; CDR2 reads SNEGSKA (reference sequence). The V end lost 1 base, the J end lost 4 bases, and 10 bases lay between the germline ends. The CDR3 is 13 residues long. The CDR3 reads CSARGGVLETQYF. The CDR3 DNA follows: TGCAGTGCTAGAGGGGGGGTATTAGAGACCCAGTACTTC.

The chain joins TRBV20-1 to TRBJ2-7, with D unclear. V lost 3 bases, J lost 4 bases, and 4 bases lay in between. The CDR3 length is 10 residues. Germline values: CDR1 DFQATT, CDR2 SNEGSKA (reference sequence). The CDR3: CSASLYEQYF. In DNA, the CDR3 is TGCAGTGCTAGTCTTTACGAGCAGTACTTC.

This chain uses TRBV30 with TRBJ1-1, with D perhaps matching TRBD1 (5 bases). This CDR3 has 13 amino acids. The V gene's germline CDR1 is GTSNPN and CDR2 SVGIG (reference sequence). Trimming took off 3 bases at V and 2 bases at J, with 10 bases between the two ends. Here the CDR3 reads CAWRRQSNTEAFF. The CDR3 DNA sequence: TGTGCCTGGAGGAGACAGAGTAACACTGAAGCTTTCTTT.

The V call is TRBV7-9, the J call TRBJ1-1, with a weak D call TRBD1 (5 bases). V dropped 1 base and J dropped 1 base, with 7 bases sitting between them. The CDR3 runs to 14 residues. The germline gives CDR1 SEHNR, CDR2 FQNEAQ (reference sequence). CDR3 DNA sequence: TGTGCCAGCAGCTTAGAGACAGAGAACACTGAAGCTTTCTTT. This codes for CASSLETENTEAFF. Full variable domain (rest looked up from reference TRBV7-9 and TRBJ1-1): DTGVSQNPRHKITKRGQNVTFRCDPISEHNRLYWYRQTLGQGPEFLTYFQNEAQLEKSRLLSDRFSAERPKGSFSTLEIQRTEQGDSAMYLCASSLETENTEAFFGQGTRLTVV.

The genes are TRBV7-9 and TRBJ1-1; no firm D call. The germline V gene has CDR1 SEHNR and CDR2 FQNEAQ (reference sequence). Trimming left V 5 bases short and J 1 base short, with 8 bases between. This CDR3 comprises 13 residues. CDR3 sequence: CASSVGPNTEAFF. CDR3 coding DNA: TGTGCCAGCAGCGTGGGCCCGAACACTGAAGCTTTCTTT.